The 30 T cell receptor beta chains below all came from one sample that was sequenced in a study of blood T cell repertoires in COVID-19. The table came from immunoSEQ multiplex PCR; TCRdb's copy has only in-frame clones and leaves some out. The table includes about 150,000 clones, more than 85% detected once. Sequencing input: peripheral blood. The receptors were gathered from a woman in her sixties or seventies with acute or convalescent COVID-19.

This clone occurred a few times. The chain recombines TRBV30 with TRBJ1-1, with D hard to call. CDR1 is GTSNPN, CDR2 SVGIG, per germline (reference sequence). The CDR3 extends over 13 amino acids. V lost 2 bases to trimming and J lost 0 bases, with 7 bases between them. The CDR3 nucleotides are TGTGCCTGGAGTTTACAGCTGAACACTGAAGCTTTCTTT. Protein product: CAWSLQLNTEAFF. The full variable domain, with the rest looked up from reference TRBV30 and TRBJ1-1, is SQTIHQWPATLVQPVGSPLSLECTVEGTSNPNLYWYRQAAGRGLQLLFYSVGIGQISSEVPQNLSASRPQDRQFILSSKKLLLSDSGFYLCAWSLQLNTEAFFGQGTRLTVV.

The gene calls are TRBV19 and TRBJ2-5, with TRBD1 identical over 9 bases. Germline CDR1 and CDR2: LNHDA and SQIVND (reference sequence). The CDR3 runs to 13 residues. The CDR3 loop reads CASAGTGLETQYF. CDR3 in DNA: TGTGCGTCGGCCGGGACAGGGTTGGAGACCCAGTACTTC.

The gene calls are TRBV4-1 and TRBJ1-5, with 7 bases identical to TRBD1. V lost 4 bases, J lost 5 bases, and 5 bases stayed unmatched. The V gene's germline CDR1 is MGHRA and CDR2 YSYEKL. The length of the CDR3 is 14 residues. The CDR3, as DNA: TGCGCCAGCAGCCGAAGACAGGGAGATCAGCCCCAGCATTTT. Its protein product is CASSRRQGDQPQHF.

The rearrangement joins TRBV9 to TRBJ2-2, with D maybe TRBD1 (5 bases). This CDR3 has 16 residues. V lost 0 bases and J 3 bases, leaving 12 bases between the germline ends. Germline V CDR1 and CDR2: SGDLS, YYNGEE. The CDR3 reads CASSVAAQGYTGELFF. The CDR3 DNA reads TGTGCCAGCAGCGTAGCCGCCCAGGGATACACCGGGGAGCTGTTTTTT.

This chain links TRBV7-9 with TRBJ1-2, with 12 nucleotides matching TRBD1. This CDR3 has 15 amino acids. Germline V lookup: CDR1 SEHNR, CDR2 FQNEAQ (reference sequence). The trim removed 5 bases at V and 8 bases at J, leaving 9 bases unmatched. CDR3 coding DNA: TGTGCCAGCAGCGGGACAGGGGGCGAAATAGCAGGCTACACCTTC. Translated: CASSGTGGEIAGYTF.

This rearrangement joins TRBV18 to TRBJ1-4; D possibly corresponds to TRBD1 (5 bases). The V end was cut by 6 bases, the J end by 0 bases, with 11 bases between. The CDR3 length is 15 residues. Germline loops: CDR1 KGHSH, CDR2 LQKENI. The CDR3 DNA sequence: TGTGCCAGCTCGTCCGACAGTGCAACTAATGAAAAACTGTTTTTT. It is translated as CASSSDSATNEKLFF.

The gene calls are TRBV7-3 and TRBJ2-6; D gene unclear. The V gene lost 8 bases and the J gene lost 0 bases, with 8 bases spanning the gap. CDR3 length: 14 amino acids. The germline V gene has CDR1 SGHTA and CDR2 FQGTGA. This CDR3 is CASSTGSGANVLTF. The CDR3 bases are TGTGCCAGCTCTACGGGCTCTGGGGCCAACGTCCTGACTTTC. Filled out from reference TRBV7-3 and TRBJ2-6, the complete variable domain reads GAGVSQTPSNKVTEKGKYVELRCDPISGHTALYWYRQSLGQGPEFLIYFQGTGAADDSGLPNDRFFAVRPEGSVSTLKIQRTERGDSAVYLCASSTGSGANVLTFGAGSRLTVL.

V gene TRBV2 combines with J gene TRBJ1-4; D might be TRBD1 (5 bases). This CDR3 is 13 amino acids long. Germline loops: CDR1 SNHLY, CDR2 FYNNEI. Trimming stripped 2 bases from V and 7 bases from J, with 8 bases between. This CDR3 reads CASSESGSEKLFF. The CDR3 nucleotides read TGTGCCAGCAGTGAATCAGGGTCTGAAAAACTGTTTTTT.

The V gene is TRBV11-2, the J gene TRBJ1-3; TRBD1 aligns across 10 bases. The CDR3 consists of 17 residues. Germline CDR1 reads SGHAT; CDR2 reads FQNNGV. The ends lost 3 bases at V and 0 bases at J; junction bases unmatched: 5. The CDR3 nucleotides read TGTGCCAGCAGCTTCGGGACAGGGGTCGGCTCTGGAAACACCATATATTTT. It codes for CASSFGTGVGSGNTIYF.

The chain is built from TRBV5-1 and TRBJ1-4; D is unresolved. The CDR3 is made up of 14 amino acids. Germline CDR1 SGHRS, CDR2 YFSETQ. Between the trimmed V and J ends, which lost 4 bases and 7 bases, there was a span of 14 bases. The CDR3, as DNA: TGCGCCAGCAGCCTAGAATCCCTTAGTGAAAAACTGTTTTTT. It yields the protein CASSLESLSEKLFF.

J is TRBJ1-5 and V is TRBV19; the D is unclear. The V gene lost 5 bases and the J gene lost 6 bases, with 17 bases spanning the gap. Germline V CDR1 and CDR2: LNHDA, SQIVND (reference sequence). The CDR3 runs to 15 residues. The CDR3 sequence: CASSVYRVPGQPQHF. Here the CDR3 DNA reads TGTGCCAGTAGTGTATACCGGGTCCCCGGTCAGCCCCAGCATTTT.

The chain joins TRBV5-1 to TRBJ2-2; D unresolved. V dropped 0 bases and J dropped 8 bases, with 11 bases sitting between them. From germline, CDR1 is SGHRS and CDR2 YFSETQ. This CDR3 region has 14 residues. In nucleotides, the CDR3 is TGCGCCAGCAGCTTGGATTCTGGGCCTGGGGAGCTGTTTTTT. It encodes CASSLDSGPGELFF.

CDR3 DNA sequence: TGTGCCAGCTCCACCGGGACAGAGAGGACGAGTTACAAGTCCCAGCATTTT. Its translation is CASSTGTERTSYKSQHF. The V call is TRBV18, the J call TRBJ1-5; 7 bases align to TRBD1. Germline V lookup: CDR1 KGHSH, CDR2 LQKENI. The CDR3 loop spans 17 amino acids. Trimming at V came to 6 bases and at J to 11 bases, leaving 22 bases not matched to a gene.

V gene TRBV11-3 combines with J gene TRBJ1-1; D might be TRBD1 (6 bases). Trimming took off 1 base at V and 8 bases at J, with 17 bases between the two ends. The V gene's germline CDR1 is SGHNT and CDR2 YENEEA. This CDR3 region has 15 residues. CDR3 sequence: CASSLGATGFGEAFF. CDR3 nucleotide sequence: TGTGCCAGCAGCTTAGGAGCGACAGGCTTTGGAGAAGCTTTCTTT.

The genes are TRBV27 and TRBJ2-1; 8 bases map to TRBD1. The J segment lost 6 bases and the V segment lost 6 bases, leaving 4 bases of the junction unmatched. Germline V gene data show CDR1 as MNHEY and CDR2 as SMNVEV (reference sequence). The CDR3 has 13 residues. CDR3 region: CASRKTGGNEQFF. CDR3 coding DNA: TGTGCCAGCAGGAAAACAGGGGGCAATGAGCAGTTCTTC.

In DNA form, the CDR3 reads TGCGCCAGCAGCTTGGGGGGCCTCGGTAGTGAAAAACTGTTTTTT. As protein: CASSLGGLGSEKLFF. The J gene is TRBJ1-4, the V gene TRBV5-1; D possibly corresponds to TRBD1 (5 bases). Between the trimmed V and J ends, which lost 0 bases and 7 bases, there was a span of 13 bases. Germline CDR1 is SGHRS and CDR2 is YFSETQ. This CDR3 comprises 15 residues. Variable domain in full (rest from reference TRBV5-1 and TRBJ1-4): KAGVTQTPRYLIKTRGQQVTLSCSPISGHRSVSWYQQTPGQGLQFLFEYFSETQRNKGNFPGRFSGRQFSNSRSEMNVSTLELGDSALYLCASSLGGLGSEKLFFGSGTQLSVL.

The J gene is TRBJ1-6, the V gene TRBV19, with D possibly being TRBD1 (6 bases). Germline loops: CDR1 LNHDA, CDR2 SQIVND (reference sequence). The V gene lost 5 bases and the J gene lost 7 bases, with 15 bases spanning the gap. This CDR3 has 15 amino acids. For the CDR3, the DNA is TGTGCCAGTAGTGCACAGGGAATTTCAAATTCACCCCTCCACTTT. It is translated as CASSAQGISNSPLHF.

This clone was observed a single time. This chain uses TRBV18 with TRBJ1-2; D ambiguous. With 5 bases removed from V and 0 bases from J, the gap between germline ends came to 10 bases. Germline V gene data show CDR1 as KGHSH and CDR2 as LQKENI. There are 14 residues in the CDR3. CDR3 amino acids: CASSSGEPNYGYTF. CDR3 bases: TGTGCCAGCTCATCGGGAGAACCTAACTATGGCTACACCTTC. Based on the CDR3 plus reference TRBV18 and TRBJ1-2, the full variable domain is NAGVMQNPRHLVRRRGQEARLRCSPMKGHSHVYWYRQLPEEGLKFMVYLQKENIIDESGMPKERFSAEFPKEGPSILRIQQVVRGDSAAYFCASSSGEPNYGYTFGSGTRLTVV.

The chain has TRBV5-6 and TRBJ2-1; TRBD2 matches at 11 bases. CDR3 length: 15 residues. V lost 2 bases to trimming and J lost 5 bases; unmatched junction nucleotides: 3. Germline CDR1 and CDR2: SGHDT and YYEEEE. CDR3: CASSFSGGADNEQFF. The CDR3 nucleotides are TGTGCCAGCAGCTTTAGCGGGGGGGCAGACAATGAGCAGTTCTTC.

This clone appeared once. This chain links TRBV6-5 with TRBJ1-1, with a tentative D call TRBD1 (5 bases). The length of the CDR3 is 14 residues. Trimming removed 6 bases at V and 0 bases at J, with 11 bases between. Germline CDR1 MNHEY, CDR2 SVGAGI. The CDR3 DNA reads as TGTGCCAGCAGCAAAGGGGCTCTGAACACTGAAGCTTTCTTT. Amino acids: CASSKGALNTEAFF.

This chain connects TRBV7-2 to TRBJ2-5; the match to TRBD2 covers 7 bases. V trimming: 5 bases; J trimming: 0 bases; junction bases outside the gene matches: 9. The germline CDR1 and CDR2 sequences are SGHTA and FQGNSA. The length of the CDR3 is 16 residues. This CDR3 is CASSHGLDRYQETQYF. The CDR3 DNA reads TGTGCCAGCAGCCACGGACTAGATCGATACCAAGAGACCCAGTACTTC.

The CDR3 here is CASKGQGLWDTQYF. DNA for the CDR3: TGTGCCAGCAAGGGACAGGGCCTATGGGATACGCAGTATTTT. This chain connects TRBV6-5 to TRBJ2-3, with TRBD1 identical over 9 bases. The germline CDR1 and CDR2 sequences are MNHEY and SVGAGI. The CDR3 runs 14 residues. Losses at the gene ends were 7 bases for V and 6 bases for J; bases not matched to a gene: 8.

The chain carries TRBV29-1 and TRBJ2-7; tentative D call: TRBD1 (6 bases). Germline assignment: CDR1 SQVTM and CDR2 ANQGSEA. With 7 bases removed from V and 7 bases from J, the gap between germline ends came to 23 bases. The CDR3 is 14 residues long. The CDR3 DNA reads as TGCAGCGCTACACAGGGAGTTTCTTCTGGTGAGCAGTACTTC. Translation gives CSATQGVSSGEQYF.

The chain employs TRBV6-5 and TRBJ1-1, with 9 bases aligning to TRBD1. The V gene end was trimmed by 8 bases and the J gene end by 4 bases; junction bases not matched to a gene: 8. This CDR3 spans 14 amino acids. The germline V gene encodes CDR1 MNHEY and CDR2 SVGAGI. The CDR3 loop reads CASQITGGGTEAFF. CDR3 coding DNA: TGTGCCAGCCAAATCACAGGGGGCGGCACTGAAGCTTTCTTT.

The rearrangement links TRBV3-1 (or the pseudogene TRBV3-2) to TRBJ1-4; 7 bases are shared with TRBD1. The CDR3 runs to 14 residues. V lost 2 bases and J lost 11; bases outside the gene matches: 8. Germline V lookup: CDR1 LGHDT, CDR2 YNNKEL (reference sequence). The CDR3 sequence is CASSQTLRGEKLFF. The CDR3 DNA is TGTGCCAGCAGCCAAACCCTCAGGGGGGAGAAACTGTTTTTT.

The chain has TRBV28 and TRBJ1-4, with D unresolved. CDR3 length equals 16 residues. The germline V gene encodes CDR1 MDHEN and CDR2 SYDVKM. Trimming stripped 6 bases from V and 1 base from J, with 15 bases between. The CDR3 DNA follows: TGTGCCAGCAGGCCCGGAGATCGGGGAACTAATGAAAAACTGTTTTTT. Its translation is CASRPGDRGTNEKLFF.

This clone was seen only once. The rearrangement links TRBV10-2 to TRBJ1-5; D is undetermined. The CDR3 has 16 amino acids. Germline CDR1 and CDR2: WSHSY and SAAADI. V lost 10 bases to trimming and J lost 4 bases, with 23 bases between them. The CDR3: CATQNYPRGLNQPQHF. The CDR3 bases are TGCGCCACCCAGAACTATCCACGGGGATTGAATCAGCCCCAGCATTTT.

The chain joins TRBV9 to TRBJ1-1; maybe TRBD1 (6 bases). The CDR3 spans 14 residues. Germline V lookup: CDR1 SGDLS, CDR2 YYNGEE. V was pared by 3 bases and J by 1 base, with 10 bases between. The CDR3 coding sequence is TGTGCCAGCAGCGCCGGACAGACGAACACTGAAGCTTTCTTT. It yields the protein CASSAGQTNTEAFF.

This sequence joins TRBV7-7 and TRBJ1-5; D ambiguous. The germline gives CDR1 SSHAT, CDR2 FNYEAQ (reference sequence). The CDR3 runs 16 residues. This CDR3 reads CASGRNEWASNQPQHF. The CDR3 region has the DNA TGTGCTAGCGGCCGGAATGAGTGGGCAAGCAATCAGCCCCAGCATTTT.

This rearrangement joins TRBV4-3 to TRBJ2-2; 10 positions agree with TRBD2. CDR3 length equals 19 residues. V lost 2 bases, J lost 2 bases, and 11 bases stayed unmatched. CDR1 LGHNA and CDR2 YSLEER come from the germline V gene. The CDR3 loop reads CASSQRKGQRGGNTGELFF. The CDR3 coding sequence is TGCGCCAGCAGCCAACGCAAGGGGCAGCGGGGGGGCAACACCGGGGAGCTGTTTTTT.